These 11 T cell receptor beta chains came from one sample sequenced in a study of T-cell reconstitution after alpha-beta-depleted transplantation in children. During its preparation, the TCRbeta library received unique molecular identifiers. MiXCR, applied by TCRdb to the PCR reads, yields one record per CDR3 protein. The repertoire consists of approximately 400,000 distinct CDR3 sequences, with roughly a tenth occurring once and the leading ten covering 4.5% to 6%. This specimen was PBMCs from the stem cell graft donor, taken from the stem cell graft. The receptors here all came from a human donor who donated a stem cell graft to a child with acute myeloid leukemia.

The chain links TRBV5-1 to TRBJ2-1; 8 positions agree with TRBD1. The CDR3 spans 16 residues. Germline V gene sequence: CDR1 SGHRS, CDR2 YFSETQ. The ends lost 3 bases at V and 0 bases at J; junction bases unmatched: 5. CDR3 DNA: TGCGCCAGCAGCTACAGACAGGGGAGCTCCTACAATGAGCAGTTCTTC. Translation: CASSYRQGSSYNEQFF.

This clonotype was counted ten times or more. The chain joins TRBV11-2 to TRBJ2-5, with D perhaps TRBD1 (6 bases). Per the germline V gene, CDR1 is SGHAT and CDR2 is FQNNGV. The CDR3 is 15 residues long. Deletions cut 8 bases from V and 2 bases from J, with 18 bases between. The CDR3 spells CASSPTGTIQETQYF. CDR3 DNA sequence: TGTGCCAGCTCCCCCACCGGGACAATTCAAGAGACCCAGTACTTC.

The table lists this clonotype with many counts. The chain couples TRBV4-1 to TRBJ2-1; D is unclear. The CDR3 covers 13 residues. V lost 0 bases and J lost 7, with 7 bases in between. Germline V gene lookup returns CDR1 MGHRA and CDR2 YSYEKL. CDR3 in amino acids: CASSQERSNEQFF. CDR3 bases: TGCGCCAGCAGCCAAGAGCGGTCGAATGAGCAGTTCTTC.

Worth noting for this clonotype: The junction and the germline gene differ at one end; a read error may be behind it. This rearrangement joins TRBV6-1 to TRBJ1-5, with TRBD1 identical over 11 bases. CDR3 length: 14 amino acids. Germline CDR1 MNHNS, CDR2 SASEGT. The CDR3 nucleotides are TGTGCAAGCACTCCGGACAGGGGGCGCCAGCCCCAGCATTTT. Protein product: CASTPDRGRQPQHF.

This clonotype came up a few times. This sequence joins TRBV5-5 and TRBJ1-6; D gene uncertain. The V end was cut by 4 bases, the J end by 0 bases, with 11 bases between. Germline assignment: CDR1 SGHKS and CDR2 YYEKEE (reference sequence). The CDR3 is 16 residues long. Here the CDR3 DNA reads TGTGCCAGCAGCGGGTCGGCGAGCTCCTATAATTCACCCCTCCACTTT. It encodes CASSGSASSYNSPLHF. The full variable domain, rest sourced from reference TRBV5-5 and TRBJ1-6, is DAGVTQSPTHLIKTRGQQVTLRCSPISGHKSVSWYQQVLGQGPQFIFQYYEKEERGRGNFPDRFSARQFPNYSSELNVNALLLGDSALYLCASSGSASSYNSPLHFGNGTRLTVT.

This clonotype was seen more than once but under ten times. The chain joins TRBV25-1 to TRBJ2-3; D call uncertain. CDR3 length: 15 residues. Germline CDR1 MGHDK, CDR2 SYGVNS. Trimming left V 4 bases short and J 0 bases short, with 11 bases between. The CDR3 bases are TGTGCCAGCAGTGGAGAAACATCTAGCACAGATACGCAGTATTTT. It yields the protein CASSGETSSTDTQYF.

This clonotype came up many times. V and J are TRBV29-1 and TRBJ2-5, with D perhaps TRBD2 (6 bases). CDR3 length: 13 residues. V was clipped by 2 bases and J by 5 bases, with 12 bases between them. From germline, CDR1 is SQVTM and CDR2 ANQGSEA. In nucleotides, the CDR3 is TGCAGCGTTGAATATTGGGAGGCCGAGACCCAGTACTTC. It specifies CSVEYWEAETQYF.

This clonotype was seen many times. The chain has TRBV12-3 or TRBV12-4 and TRBJ2-3; maybe TRBD2 (5 bases). Trimming removed 3 bases from V and 2 bases from J, with 9 bases in between. The CDR3 is made up of 14 amino acids. The CDR3 reads CASSFSDYTDTQYF. The CDR3 DNA sequence: TGTGCCAGCAGTTTTTCCGACTACACAGATACGCAGTATTTT.

This clonotype was counted ten times or more. The V and J genes are TRBV5-1 and TRBJ1-1; 11 bases are a match to TRBD1. There are 14 residues in the CDR3. Germline CDR1 reads SGHRS; CDR2 reads YFSETQ. The junction had 2 bases not matched to a gene; V was cut back by 4 bases and J by 3 bases. CDR3 bases: TGCGCCAGCAGCGGGGACAGGGGGGACACTGAAGCTTTCTTT. Protein product: CASSGDRGDTEAFF.

This clonotype has just a few counts. V gene TRBV9 combines with J gene TRBJ1-2; maybe TRBD1 (6 bases). Germline V gene sequence: CDR1 SGDLS, CDR2 YYNGEE. The CDR3 covers 12 residues. The V end lost 7 bases, the J end lost 8 bases, and 15 bases lay between the germline ends. This CDR3 reads CASAEEGGGYTF. In nucleotides, the CDR3 is TGTGCCAGCGCGGAGGAGGGGGGAGGCTACACCTTC.

This CDR3 is CSAPQVAGLDTQYF. The CDR3 nucleotides are TGCAGTGCTCCCCAAGTAGCGGGACTGGATACGCAGTATTTT. J is TRBJ2-3 and V is TRBV20-1, with 8 bases that match TRBD2. The junction had 10 bases not matched to a gene; V was cut back by 5 bases and J by 6 bases. Germline V gene data show CDR1 as DFQATT and CDR2 as SNEGSKA (reference sequence). The CDR3 is made up of 14 amino acids.